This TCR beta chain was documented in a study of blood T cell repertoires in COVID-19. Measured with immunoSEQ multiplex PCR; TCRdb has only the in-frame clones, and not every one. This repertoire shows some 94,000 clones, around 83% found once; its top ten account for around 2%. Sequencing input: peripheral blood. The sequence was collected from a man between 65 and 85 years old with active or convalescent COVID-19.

CDR3 amino acids: CASSYLAGGATDTQYF. In DNA form, the CDR3 reads TGTGCCAGCAGCTATCTAGCGGGGGGCGCCACAGATACGCAGTATTTT. The V and J genes are TRBV5-4 and TRBJ2-3, with 11 bases matching TRBD2. CDR1 is SGHNT, CDR2 YYREEE, per germline (reference sequence). The J segment lost 2 bases and the V segment lost 3 bases, leaving 5 bases of the junction unmatched. This CDR3 is built from 16 residues.